This T cell receptor beta chain stems from a study of tissue T cells after allogeneic stem cell transplantation. The protocol was immunoSEQ multiplex PCR, while the TCRdb copy is restricted to in-frame clones and leaves out a portion. The sample lists around 8,000 clones; under 35% were seen once. As to time point: mouse harvest day 14 after allogeneic transplant. Each mouse received 10^7 T-cell-depleted marrow cells plus 10^6 splenic CD5+ T cells by tail vein. Tissues came from B6→BALB/c major-mismatch GVHD mice at day 7 or 14. V shed 6 bases, J shed 0 bases, and the junction held 0 bases outside the gene matches. The CDR3 sequence is 13 residues long. Germline assignment: CDR1 KGHPV and CDR2 FQNQEV (reference sequence). As concerns this clone: Genes and germline are mouse. The read halts 1 residue ahead of the CDR3 end, with the missing end drawn from the germline J gene.

V is TRBV26 and J is TRBJ1-1, with 8 bases matching TRBD1. This TCR derives from a female BALB/c mouse given C57BL/6 T cells with graft-versus-host disease after an allogeneic hematopoietic cell transplant. The material sequenced was skin. The CDR3: CASRQGANTEVFF. The sequenced CDR3 bases are TGTGCCAGCAGACAGGGGGCAAACACAGAAGTCTTC.